This is a list of T cell receptor beta chains from one sample in a study of follicular helper T cells after annual influenza vaccination. Sequencing was performed with immunoSEQ multiplex PCR; in TCRdb, only in-frame clones are kept and a portion is missing. Of 11,000 to 15,000 clones in the sample, about four fifths were seen once. This specimen consisted of CXCR5- memory CD4+ T cells sorted from blood, obtained on the day of influenza vaccination. These receptors were collected from an adult who received the influenza vaccine. CDR3s include the opening cysteine and the closing phenylalanine or tryptophan. Fields, in order: D gene, J gene, V gene, clone size, CDR3 DNA, CDR3 protein. D genes are given only for firm matches. The listing skips clone size in some rows; elsewhere it reads once, few, many or a size class.

-	TRBJ2-7	TRBV7-6	once	TGTGCCAGCAGCCCCGAAAGCCAGTACTTC	CASSPESQYF
-	TRBJ1-3	TRBV28	-	TGTGCCAGCAGTTCATTCCGGGCTGGAAACACCATATATTTT	CASSSFRAGNTIYF
TRBD1	TRBJ2-7	TRBV6-1	-	TGTGCCAGCAGTGAGACGGGACAGGCCCTTTACGAGCAGTACTTC	CASSETGQALYEQYF
TRBD1	TRBJ2-7	TRBV5-1	few	TGCGCCAGCAGCTTGAATCCCGGGACAGGAGGCTACGAGCAGTACTTC	CASSLNPGTGGYEQYF
TRBD2	TRBJ2-3	TRBV5-4	-	TGTGCCAGCAGCGCGGGACTAGCGGTAAGAGATACGCAGTATTTT	CASSAGLAVRDTQYF
-	TRBJ1-1	TRBV6-1	-	TGTGCCAGCAGGGAGGGGGGGCGTTTGAACACTGAAGCTTTCTTT	CASREGGRLNTEAFF
TRBD2	TRBJ2-5	TRBV5-1	-	TGCGCCAGCAGCGAGGGACTAGCGGGAGACCAAGAGACCCAGTACTTC	CASSEGLAGDQETQYF
TRBD1	TRBJ1-2	TRBV5-1	few	TGCGCCAGCAGCTGGAATCCGGGACAGGTCGATAACTATGGCTACACCTTC	CASSWNPGQVDNYGYTF
-	TRBJ1-2	TRBV6-1	-	TGTGCCAGCAGCTCGACAGTCATAGGCTACACCTTC	CASSSTVIGYTF
-	TRBJ1-4	TRBV5-1	-	TGCGCCAGCAGCTCGGGGGTACGGGAAAAACTGTTTTTT	CASSSGVREKLFF
-	TRBJ2-1	TRBV4-3	-	TGCGCCAGCAGCCGCGGAGCTTTGGGCTACAATGAGCAGTTCTTC	CASSRGALGYNEQFF
TRBD2	TRBJ2-7	TRBV5-1	-	TGCGCCAGCAGTCGGCTAGCGGGGCTATCTCCTTCCTCCTACGAGCAGTACTTC	CASSRLAGLSPSSYEQYF
-	TRBJ1-4	TRBV2	once	TGTGCCAGCAGCGGACGGATAACTAATGAAAAACTGTTTTTT	CASSGRITNEKLFF
-	TRBJ1-3	TRBV7-8	few	TGTGCCAGCAGCTTTTCCCAACCAGGGGCTGGAAACACCATATATTTT	CASSFSQPGAGNTIYF
TRBD1	TRBJ2-7	TRBV6-5	-	TGTGCCAGCAGGAACAGGGGCTCCTACGAGCAGTACTTC	CASRNRGSYEQYF
-	TRBJ2-5	TRBV2	-	TGTGCCAGCAGTCGCCAGGTTGTTGGAGAGACCCAGTACTTC	CASSRQVVGETQYF